One and the same sample provided the 10 T cell receptor beta chains below, sequenced in a study of blood T cell repertoires in COVID-19. The table came from immunoSEQ multiplex PCR; TCRdb's copy has only in-frame clones and leaves some out. This table holds about 260,000 clones, over 75% found once. What was sequenced was peripheral blood. These receptors all come from a human donor in a cohort sampled during active COVID-19.

This clone was found once. V is TRBV7-9 and J is TRBJ1-1; 7 positions match TRBD1. The CDR3 has 15 amino acids. Germline lookup yields CDR1 SEHNR and CDR2 FQNEAQ (reference sequence). J was trimmed by 4 bases and V by 3 bases; bases with no gene match: 8. The CDR3 region is CASSLRKQGSTEAFF. As DNA, the CDR3 is TGTGCCAGCAGCTTGAGAAAACAGGGGAGCACTGAAGCTTTCTTT.

The V gene is TRBV11-2, the J gene TRBJ2-3, with no clear D. The CDR3 is 16 amino acids. Germline-derived CDR1 and CDR2 are SGHAT and FQNNGV. Trimming stripped 7 bases from V and 4 bases from J, with 21 bases between. CDR3 sequence: CASNLPLGLGPDTQYF. Written as DNA, the CDR3 is TGTGCCAGCAACCTCCCCTTGGGTCTAGGCCCAGATACGCAGTATTTT.

This clone showed up just once. The chain is built from TRBV19 and TRBJ1-1; 7 positions match TRBD1. Trimming removed 2 bases from V and 1 base from J; junction bases left unmatched: 1. The V gene's germline CDR1 is LNHDA and CDR2 SQIVND (reference sequence). This CDR3 has 14 amino acids. For the CDR3, the DNA is TGTGCCAGTAGTATAAGGGGGCCGAACACTGAAGCTTTCTTT. Its translation is CASSIRGPNTEAFF. The whole variable domain, filled in from reference TRBV19 and TRBJ1-1, reads DGGITQSPKYLFRKEGQNVTLSCEQNLNHDAMYWYRQDPGQGLRLIYYSQIVNDFQKGDIAEGYSVSREKKESFPLTVTSAQKNPTAFYLCASSIRGPNTEAFFGQGTRLTVV.

The chain carries TRBV5-6 and TRBJ1-3, with D uncertain. V lost 0 bases and J lost 0, with 10 bases in between. From germline, CDR1 is SGHDT and CDR2 YYEEEE. The CDR3 has 16 residues. CDR3 coding DNA: TGTGCCAGCAGCTTGGCGACACGTAGCTCTGGAAACACCATATATTTT. Residues: CASSLATRSSGNTIYF.

CDR3 DNA sequence: TGCGCCAGCAGCTTTAAACAGGGGAGCACCGGGGAGCTGTTTTTT. Protein sequence: CASSFKQGSTGELFF. J is TRBJ2-2 and V is TRBV5-1, with 7 bases that match TRBD1. Trimming removed 2 bases from V and 4 bases from J; junction bases left unmatched: 5. CDR1 and CDR2 from the germline V gene are SGHRS and YFSETQ. This CDR3 spans 15 amino acids.

V gene TRBV11-3 combines with J gene TRBJ2-5; 8 bases agree with TRBD2. The CDR3 is made up of 19 amino acids. With V trimmed by 5 bases and J by 5 bases, 22 bases remained unmatched. Germline V gives CDR1 SGHNT, CDR2 YENEEA. In DNA form, the CDR3 reads TGTGCCAGCAGCCTAAGACGTGGGTCGGGAGGGCCCCCGGGGGAGACCCAGTACTTC. Amino acid sequence: CASSLRRGSGGPPGETQYF.

This rearrangement joins TRBV5-3 to TRBJ1-2; a weak D match, TRBD1 (5 bases). TRBV5-3 is placed among ORFs of uncertain function. The CDR3 covers 15 residues. V was clipped by 1 base and J by 4 bases, with 14 bases between them. CDR3 nucleotide sequence: TGTGCCAGAAGCTTGAGGCGGGGACGGGGCTATGGCTACACCTTC. Encoded protein: CARSLRRGRGYGYTF.

The J gene is TRBJ1-6, the V gene TRBV14; TRBD1 agrees at 7 bases. Trimming at V came to 1 base and at J to 5 bases, leaving 5 bases not matched to a gene. Germline V gene sequence: CDR1 SGHDN, CDR2 FVKESK. CDR3 length equals 16 residues. CDR3: CASSQVQGRNNSPLHF. CDR3 DNA: TGTGCCAGCAGCCAAGTACAGGGGCGGAATAATTCACCCCTCCACTTT.

As DNA, the CDR3 is TGCGCCAGCAGCCCGCTGACAGATTACAATGAGCAGTTCTTC. Protein sequence: CASSPLTDYNEQFF. This chain uses TRBV5-1 with TRBJ2-1; D perhaps matches TRBD1 (5 bases). Trimming removed 4 bases from V and 4 bases from J, with 12 bases in between. Looked up from germline, CDR1 is SGHRS and CDR2 is YFSETQ. The length of the CDR3 is 14 residues.

This clone occurred once. This chain connects TRBV7-6 to TRBJ1-1, with D uncertain. CDR3 length equals 17 residues. Germline V CDR1 and CDR2: SGHVS, FNYEAQ. Trimming left V 6 bases short and J 0 bases short, with 20 bases between. CDR3 DNA sequence: TGTGCCAGCAGTAGGTTAACGAGGCGGCCCATGAACACTGAAGCTTTCTTT. Its translation: CASSRLTRRPMNTEAFF.